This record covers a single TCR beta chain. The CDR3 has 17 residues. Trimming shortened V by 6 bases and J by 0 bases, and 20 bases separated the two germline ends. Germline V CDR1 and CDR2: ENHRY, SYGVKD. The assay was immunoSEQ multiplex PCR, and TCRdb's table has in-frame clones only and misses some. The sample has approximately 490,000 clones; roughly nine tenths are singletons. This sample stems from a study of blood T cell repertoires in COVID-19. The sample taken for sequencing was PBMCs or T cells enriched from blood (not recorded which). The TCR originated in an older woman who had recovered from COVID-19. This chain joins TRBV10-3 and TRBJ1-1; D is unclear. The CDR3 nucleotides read TGTGCCATCAGCACCGGTTCATCGGTGGGCATGAACACTGAAGCTTTCTTT. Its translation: CAISTGSSVGMNTEAFF.